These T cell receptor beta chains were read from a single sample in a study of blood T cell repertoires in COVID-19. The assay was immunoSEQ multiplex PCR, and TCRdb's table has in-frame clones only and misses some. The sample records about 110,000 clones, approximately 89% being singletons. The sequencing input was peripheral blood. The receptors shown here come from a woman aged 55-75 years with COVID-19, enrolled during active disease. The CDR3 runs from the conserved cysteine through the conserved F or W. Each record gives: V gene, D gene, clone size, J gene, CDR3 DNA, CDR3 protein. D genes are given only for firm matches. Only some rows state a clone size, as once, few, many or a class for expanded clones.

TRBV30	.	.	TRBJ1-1	TGTGCCTGGACTGAGGGGCAATTCGGGGGAACCACTGAAGCTTTCTTT	CAWTEGQFGGTTEAFF
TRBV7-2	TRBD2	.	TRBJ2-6	TGTGCCAGCAGACGTAGCGGGGGTGTCTCTGGGGCCAACGTCCTGACTTTC	CASRRSGGVSGANVLTF
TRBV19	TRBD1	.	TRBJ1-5	TGTGCCAGTAGTATTATCTGGGACAGGGACAATCAGCCCCAGCATTTT	CASSIIWDRDNQPQHF
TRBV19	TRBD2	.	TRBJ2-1	TGTGCCAGTAGTTCTAGCGGGGTTAGAAATGAGCAGTTCTTC	CASSSSGVRNEQFF
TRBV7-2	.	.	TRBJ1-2	TGTGCCAGCAGCTTAGCCAGGGGTAACTATGGCTACACCTTC	CASSLARGNYGYTF
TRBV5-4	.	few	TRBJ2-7	TGTGCCAGCAGCTTGAAAGAACCAGGGAATCAAATCAGCTCCTACGAGCAGTACTTC	CASSLKEPGNQISSYEQYF
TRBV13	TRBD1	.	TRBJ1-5	TGTGCCAGCAGCACCTCCACACAGGGGCATCAGCCCCAGCATTTT	CASSTSTQGHQPQHF
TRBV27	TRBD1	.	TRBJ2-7	TGTGCCAGCCAGGGGACAGGGGAAATGTCCTACGAGCAGTACTTC	CASQGTGEMSYEQYF
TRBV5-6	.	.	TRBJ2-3	TGTGCCAGCAGCTTCGAGGGCCAAAGCACAGATACGCAGTATTTT	CASSFEGQSTDTQYF
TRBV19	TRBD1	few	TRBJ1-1	TGTGCCAGTAGTATTCGGGACAGGAGATACACTGAAGCTTTCTTT	CASSIRDRRYTEAFF
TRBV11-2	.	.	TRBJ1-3	TGTGCCAGCAGCCCACGGGTTAACACCATATATTTT	CASSPRVNTIYF
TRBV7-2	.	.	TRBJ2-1	TGTGCCAGCACCGTGGACAGCAGCTCCTACAATGAGCAGTTCTTC	CASTVDSSSYNEQFF
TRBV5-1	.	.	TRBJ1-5	TGCGCCAGCAGCACTGGTGCGGGCAATCAGCCCCAGCATTTT	CASSTGAGNQPQHF
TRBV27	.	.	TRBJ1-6	TGTGCCAGCAGTTTCAGGGGTCGGGGAAATTCACCCCTCCACTTT	CASSFRGRGNSPLHF
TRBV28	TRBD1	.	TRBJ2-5	TGTGCCAGCAGTTCCACCGCCAGGGGGCACCAAGAGACCCAGTACTTC	CASSSTARGHQETQYF
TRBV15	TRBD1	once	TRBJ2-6	TGTGCCACCAGCAGGGGACAGGGGGCCGCCCCGTTCTCTGGGGCCAACGTCCTGACTTTC	CATSRGQGAAPFSGANVLTF
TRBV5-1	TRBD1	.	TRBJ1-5	TGCGCCAGCAGCTCCGGACAGGGGGATCAGCCCCAGCATTTT	CASSSGQGDQPQHF
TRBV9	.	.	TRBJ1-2	TGTGCCAGCAGCGTAGACGGGAAACCTAACTATGGCTACACCTTC	CASSVDGKPNYGYTF
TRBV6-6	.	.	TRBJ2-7	TGTGCCAGCATGACAGGTAGTAACGAGCAGTACTTC	CASMTGSNEQYF
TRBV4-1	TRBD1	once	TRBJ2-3	TGCGCCAGCAGCCAAGTACAGGGGGCCGAGGAAGATACGCAGTATTTT	CASSQVQGAEEDTQYF
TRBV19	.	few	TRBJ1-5	TGTGCCAGTAGTTATCGACAGAATAGCAATCAGCCCCAGCATTTT	CASSYRQNSNQPQHF
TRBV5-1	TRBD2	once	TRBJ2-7	TGCGCCAGCAGCTTGTGGGGGGCCGCTCAGGCCGGGACTAGCTCCTACGAGCAGTACTTC	CASSLWGAAQAGTSSYEQYF